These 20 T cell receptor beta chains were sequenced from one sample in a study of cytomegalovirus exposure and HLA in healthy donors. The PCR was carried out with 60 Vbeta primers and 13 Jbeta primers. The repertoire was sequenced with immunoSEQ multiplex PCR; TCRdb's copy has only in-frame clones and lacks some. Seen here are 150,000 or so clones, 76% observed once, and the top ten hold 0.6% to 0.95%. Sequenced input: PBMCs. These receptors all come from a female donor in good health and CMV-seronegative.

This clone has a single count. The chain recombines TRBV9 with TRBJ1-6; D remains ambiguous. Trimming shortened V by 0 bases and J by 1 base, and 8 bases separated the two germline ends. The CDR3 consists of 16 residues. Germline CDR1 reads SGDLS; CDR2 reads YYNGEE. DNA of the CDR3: TGTGCCAGCAGCGTAGATACCGGGTCCTATAATTCACCCCTCCACTTT. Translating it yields CASSVDTGSYNSPLHF.

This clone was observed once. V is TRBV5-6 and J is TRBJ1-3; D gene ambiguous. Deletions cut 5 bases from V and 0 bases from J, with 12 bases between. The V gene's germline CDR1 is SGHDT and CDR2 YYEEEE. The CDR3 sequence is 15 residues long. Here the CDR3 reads CASRGGVRSGNTIYF. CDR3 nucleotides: TGTGCCAGCAGGGGAGGAGTACGCTCTGGAAACACCATATATTTT.

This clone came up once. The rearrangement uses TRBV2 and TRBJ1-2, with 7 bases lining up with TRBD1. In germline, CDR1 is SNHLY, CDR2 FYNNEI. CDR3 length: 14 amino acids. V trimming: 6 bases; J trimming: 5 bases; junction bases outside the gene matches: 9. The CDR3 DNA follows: TGTGCCAGCAGACTAACAGGGGCGGGTTATGGCTACACCTTC. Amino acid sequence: CASRLTGAGYGYTF.

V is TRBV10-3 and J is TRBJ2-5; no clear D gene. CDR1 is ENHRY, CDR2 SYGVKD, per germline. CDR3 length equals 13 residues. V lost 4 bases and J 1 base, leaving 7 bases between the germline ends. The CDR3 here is CAISAQPQETQYF. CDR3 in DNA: TGTGCCATCAGTGCACAGCCCCAAGAGACCCAGTACTTC.

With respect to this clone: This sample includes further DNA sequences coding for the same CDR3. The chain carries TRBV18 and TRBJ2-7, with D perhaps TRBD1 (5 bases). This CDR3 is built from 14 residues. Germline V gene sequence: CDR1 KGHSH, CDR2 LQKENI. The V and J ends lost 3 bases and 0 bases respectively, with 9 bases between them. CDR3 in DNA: TGTGCCAGCTCACCCGGAGACAGCTCCTACGAGCAGTACTTC. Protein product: CASSPGDSSYEQYF.

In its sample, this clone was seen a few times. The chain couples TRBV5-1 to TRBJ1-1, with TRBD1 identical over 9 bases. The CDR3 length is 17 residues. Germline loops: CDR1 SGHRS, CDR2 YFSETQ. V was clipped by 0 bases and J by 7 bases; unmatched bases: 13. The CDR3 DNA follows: TGCGCCAGCAGCTTGGTAGAGAACAGGGGGCTACAAAATGAAGCTTTCTTT. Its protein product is CASSLVENRGLQNEAFF.

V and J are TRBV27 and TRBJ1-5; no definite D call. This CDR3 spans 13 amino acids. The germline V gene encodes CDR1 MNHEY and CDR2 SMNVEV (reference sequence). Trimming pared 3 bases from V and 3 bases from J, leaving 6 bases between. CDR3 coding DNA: TGTGCCAGCAGTTTGAAACACAATCAGCCCCAGCATTTT. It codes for CASSLKHNQPQHF.

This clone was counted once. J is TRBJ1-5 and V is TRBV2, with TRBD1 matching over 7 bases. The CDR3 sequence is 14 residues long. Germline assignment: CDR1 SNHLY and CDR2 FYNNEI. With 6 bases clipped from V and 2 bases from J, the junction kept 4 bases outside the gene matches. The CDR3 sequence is CASRGTGGNQPQHF. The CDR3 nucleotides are TGTGCCAGCAGAGGTACAGGGGGCAATCAGCCCCAGCATTTT.

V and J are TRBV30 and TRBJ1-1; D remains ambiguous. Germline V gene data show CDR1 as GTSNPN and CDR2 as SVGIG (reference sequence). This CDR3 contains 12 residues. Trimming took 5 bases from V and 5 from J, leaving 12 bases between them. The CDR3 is CAWSRGMTEAFF. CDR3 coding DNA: TGTGCCTGGTCTCGAGGGATGACTGAAGCTTTCTTT.

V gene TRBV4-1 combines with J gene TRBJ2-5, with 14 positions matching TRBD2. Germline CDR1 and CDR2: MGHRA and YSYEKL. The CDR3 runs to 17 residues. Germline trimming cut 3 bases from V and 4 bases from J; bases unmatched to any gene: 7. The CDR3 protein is CASSQRGTSGGGETQYF. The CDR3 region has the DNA TGCGCCAGCAGCCAGAGGGGGACTAGCGGGGGCGGAGAGACCCAGTACTTC.

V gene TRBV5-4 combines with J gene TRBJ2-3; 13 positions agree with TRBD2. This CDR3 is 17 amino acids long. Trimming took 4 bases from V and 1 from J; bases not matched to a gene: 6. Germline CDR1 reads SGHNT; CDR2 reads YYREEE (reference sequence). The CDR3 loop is CASSGGLAGAGTDTQYF. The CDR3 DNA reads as TGTGCCAGCAGCGGTGGACTAGCGGGGGCAGGCACAGATACGCAGTATTTT.

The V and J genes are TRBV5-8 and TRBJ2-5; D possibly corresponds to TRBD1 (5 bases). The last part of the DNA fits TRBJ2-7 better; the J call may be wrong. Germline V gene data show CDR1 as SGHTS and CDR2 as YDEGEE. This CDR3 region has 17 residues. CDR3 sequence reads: CASSPATTGRGLYEQYF. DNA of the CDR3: TGTGCCAGCAGCCCTGCAACAACCGGAAGGGGTCTCTACGAGCAGTACTTC.

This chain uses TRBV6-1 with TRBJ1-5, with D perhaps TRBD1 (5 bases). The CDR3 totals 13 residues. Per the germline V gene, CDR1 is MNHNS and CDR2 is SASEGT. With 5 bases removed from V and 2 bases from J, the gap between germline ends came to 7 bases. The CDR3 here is CASSQTGNQPQHF. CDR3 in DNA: TGTGCCAGCAGTCAGACAGGCAATCAGCCCCAGCATTTT.

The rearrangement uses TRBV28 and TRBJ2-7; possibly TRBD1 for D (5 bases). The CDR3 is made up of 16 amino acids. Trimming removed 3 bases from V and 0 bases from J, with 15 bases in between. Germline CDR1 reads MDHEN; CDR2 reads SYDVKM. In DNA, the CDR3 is TGTGCCAGCAGTTTCTCCAGGGCACCTAACTCCTACGAGCAGTACTTC. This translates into CASSFSRAPNSYEQYF.

CDR3 DNA sequence: TGTGCCAGCAGTTCCACCTACGAGCAGTACTTC. It is translated as CASSSTYEQYF. The chain uses TRBV6-6 and TRBJ2-7; no clear D gene. CDR3 length: 11 residues. Germline CDR1 is MNHNY and CDR2 is SVGAGI (reference sequence). V lost 4 bases and J lost 2, with 3 bases in between.

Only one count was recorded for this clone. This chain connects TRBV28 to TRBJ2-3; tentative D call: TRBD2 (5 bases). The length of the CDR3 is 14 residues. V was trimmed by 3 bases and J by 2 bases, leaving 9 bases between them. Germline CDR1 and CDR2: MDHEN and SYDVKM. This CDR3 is CASSFEGFTDTQYF. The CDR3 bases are TGTGCCAGCAGTTTCGAGGGATTCACAGATACGCAGTATTTT. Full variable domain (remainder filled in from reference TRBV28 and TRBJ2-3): DVKVTQSSRYLVKRTGEKVFLECVQDMDHENMFWYRQDPGLGLRLIYFSYDVKMKEKGDIPEGYSVSREKKERFSLILESASTNQTSMYLCASSFEGFTDTQYFGPGTRLTVL.

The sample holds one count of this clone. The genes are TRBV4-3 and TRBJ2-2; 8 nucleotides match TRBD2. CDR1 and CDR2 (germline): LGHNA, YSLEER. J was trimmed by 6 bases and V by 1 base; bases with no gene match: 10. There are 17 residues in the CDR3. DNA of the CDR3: TGCGCCAGCAGCCAAGCCCCGTCCGGGGGGGTACCCGGGGAGCTGTTTTTT. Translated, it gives CASSQAPSGGVPGELFF.

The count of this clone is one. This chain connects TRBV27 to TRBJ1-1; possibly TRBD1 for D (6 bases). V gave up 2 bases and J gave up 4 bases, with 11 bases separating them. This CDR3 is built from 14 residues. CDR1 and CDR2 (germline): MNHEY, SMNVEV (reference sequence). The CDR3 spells CASSLTWGRTEAFF. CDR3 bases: TGTGCCAGCAGTTTAACGTGGGGGCGCACTGAAGCTTTCTTT.

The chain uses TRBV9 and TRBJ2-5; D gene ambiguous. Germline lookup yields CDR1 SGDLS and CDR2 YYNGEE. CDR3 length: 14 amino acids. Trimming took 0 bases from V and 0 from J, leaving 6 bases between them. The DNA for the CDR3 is TGTGCCAGCAGCGTAGTTGGCAACCAAGAGACCCAGTACTTC. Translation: CASSVVGNQETQYF.

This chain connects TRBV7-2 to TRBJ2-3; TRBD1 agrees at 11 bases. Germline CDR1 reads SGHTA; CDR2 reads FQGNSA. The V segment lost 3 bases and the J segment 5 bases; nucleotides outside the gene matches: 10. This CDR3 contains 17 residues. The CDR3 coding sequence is TGTGCCAGCAGCTTGACTGCCGGGACAGGGGGTAGAGATACGCAGTATTTT. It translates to CASSLTAGTGGRDTQYF.